This T cell receptor beta chain appears in the sequencing data of a study of blood T cell repertoires in COVID-19. Across the study: The samples span acute and convalescent COVID-19 from the United States, Italy and Spain.

Trimming at V came to 6 bases and at J to 2 bases, leaving 11 bases not matched to a gene. The germline CDR1 and CDR2 sequences are LNHDA and SQIVND (reference sequence). The CDR3 loop spans 17 amino acids. The table came from immunoSEQ multiplex PCR; TCRdb's copy has only in-frame clones and leaves some out. The data hold about 230,000 clones, with roughly 81% observed a single time. The sequence was collected from a man aged 40-55 years with acute or convalescent COVID-19. The specimen sequenced was peripheral blood. The chain recombines TRBV19 with TRBJ2-1, with 9 bases lining up with TRBD1. The CDR3 nucleotides are TGTGCCAGTAGACTCGACAGGGGGAAAACCCCCTACAATGAGCAGTTCTTC. The encoded protein is CASRLDRGKTPYNEQFF.